Reported below is one T cell receptor (beta chain). CDR1 LNHDA and CDR2 SQIVND come from the germline V gene (reference sequence). The CDR3 is 16 amino acids. V shed 4 bases and J shed 7 bases, with 22 bases lying between them. Authors' analysis steps: How many nucleated cells were present was estimated from reference gene primer amplification. Sequencing was performed with immunoSEQ multiplex PCR; in TCRdb, only in-frame clones are kept and a portion is missing. The V and J calls and the clone size are those of that table, but D and trimming were determined from the DNA. The data contain fewer than 80,000 clones, under 85% of them singletons. This sample is drawn from a study of blood T cell repertoires in COVID-19.

The receptor was isolated from a man aged 45-65 years with COVID-19, enrolled during active disease. The sequencing sample was made of peripheral blood. The rearrangement joins TRBV19 to TRBJ2-5; maybe TRBD2 (5 bases). The CDR3 DNA reads as TGTGCCAGTAGTACCTCGACCGGGGATATTGGGAGGACCCAGTACTTC. It is translated as CASSTSTGDIGRTQYF.